The 23 T cell receptor beta chains reported below all come from one sample, sequenced in a study of T cell changes during pregnancy in multiple sclerosis. This table comes from immunoSEQ multiplex PCR, and its TCRdb copy is limited to in-frame clones, with some not included. The table lists some 110,000 clones, approximately 90% of them singletons, with approximately 1.5% in the top ten. The sample was peripheral blood, taken in the third trimester of pregnancy. These receptors were collected from a female donor with multiple sclerosis, enrolled in a pregnancy study.

This chain joins TRBV20-1 and TRBJ1-1; D unclear. This CDR3 has 11 amino acids. In germline, CDR1 is DFQATT, CDR2 SNEGSKA (reference sequence). CDR3 in amino acids: CRGTKNTEAFF. CDR3 bases: TGCAGGGGCACCAAGAACACTGAAGCTTTCTTT.

This clone was counted once. The genes are TRBV27 and TRBJ2-1, with 9 bases that match TRBD2. The CDR3 loop spans 19 amino acids. Germline V gene data show CDR1 as MNHEY and CDR2 as SMNVEV (reference sequence). V was pared by 2 bases and J by 0 bases, with 11 bases of the junction left unmatched. As DNA, the CDR3 is TGTGCCAGCAGTTTAGTGGTAGCGGGAGTCAAGAGCTCCTACAATGAGCAGTTCTTC. Its protein is CASSLVVAGVKSSYNEQFF.

The J gene is TRBJ2-3, the V gene TRBV6-1; D gene uncertain. The CDR3 is 13 residues long. The V gene's germline CDR1 is MNHNS and CDR2 SASEGT. V was pared by 7 bases and J by 2 bases, with 10 bases between. The CDR3, as DNA: TGTGCCAGCAAATTGGCCTCCACAGATACGCAGTATTTT. As protein: CASKLASTDTQYF.

This chain connects TRBV4-2 to TRBJ1-6; TRBD1 might be the D (6 bases). Germline CDR1 is LGHNA and CDR2 is YNFKEQ. Trimming removed 2 bases at V and 10 bases at J, with 18 bases between. This CDR3 has 16 amino acids. CDR3 residues: CASSQYRDTPGSPLHF. DNA of the CDR3: TGTGCCAGCAGCCAATACCGGGACACCCCGGGGTCACCCCTCCACTTT.

This chain joins TRBV19 and TRBJ1-1, with TRBD1 identical over 8 bases. The CDR3 totals 15 residues. J was trimmed by 0 bases and V by 6 bases; bases with no gene match: 6. CDR1 and CDR2 (germline): LNHDA, SQIVND (reference sequence). CDR3 loop: CASRTGGVMNTEAFF. CDR3 nucleotides: TGTGCCAGTAGAACAGGGGGGGTCATGAACACTGAAGCTTTCTTT. The full variable domain, completed using reference TRBV19 and TRBJ1-1, is DGGITQSPKYLFRKEGQNVTLSCEQNLNHDAMYWYRQDPGQGLRLIYYSQIVNDFQKGDIAEGYSVSREKKESFPLTVTSAQKNPTAFYLCASRTGGVMNTEAFFGQGTRLTVV.

The chain joins TRBV9 to TRBJ2-2, with 12 bases lining up with TRBD2. The CDR3 consists of 18 residues. Germline V CDR1 and CDR2: SGDLS, YYNGEE. V trimming: 0 bases; J trimming: 4 bases; junction bases outside the gene matches: 7. The CDR3 reads CASSVASLAGGFTGELFF. The CDR3 nucleotides read TGTGCCAGCAGCGTAGCGTCGCTAGCGGGAGGGTTCACCGGGGAGCTGTTTTTT.

This chain links TRBV30 with TRBJ2-3; 7 bases match TRBD2. CDR3 length: 16 amino acids. Germline V CDR1 and CDR2: GTSNPN, SVGIG (reference sequence). Losses at the gene ends were 3 bases for V and 0 bases for J; bases not matched to a gene: 9. CDR3 sequence reads: CAWSPPISGSTDTQYF. The CDR3 DNA follows: TGTGCCTGGAGCCCGCCTATTAGCGGGAGCACAGATACGCAGTATTTT.

The chain couples TRBV19 to TRBJ2-1; D ambiguous. This CDR3 region has 14 residues. The V gene's germline CDR1 is LNHDA and CDR2 SQIVND (reference sequence). V lost 7 bases, J lost 10 bases, and 20 bases lay in between. The DNA of the CDR3 is TGTGCCAGTAAGCCTTCCTTCCCCATGAGAGAGCAGTTCTTC. Protein: CASKPSFPMREQFF.

This chain joins TRBV11-3 and TRBJ1-1; unclear D gene. Germline-derived CDR1 and CDR2 are SGHNT and YENEEA. V lost 1 base and J lost 4, with 7 bases in between. This CDR3 comprises 13 residues. The CDR3, as DNA: TGTGCCAGCAGCTTAGGTGAGGGCACTGAAGCTTTCTTT. This gives the protein CASSLGEGTEAFF. Full variable domain (outside the CDR3, taken from reference TRBV11-3 and TRBJ1-1): EAGVVQSPRYKIIEKKQPVAFWCNPISGHNTLYWYLQNLGQGPELLIRYENEEAVDDSQLPKDRFSAERLKGVDSTLKIQPAELGDSAVYLCASSLGEGTEAFFGQGTRLTVV.

The gene calls are TRBV28 and TRBJ2-7, with D maybe TRBD1 (6 bases). V lost 5 bases, J lost 2 bases, and 16 bases lay in between. The germline V gene has CDR1 MDHEN and CDR2 SYDVKM. The CDR3 covers 15 residues. The CDR3: CASSPTDRPAYEQYF. Written as DNA, the CDR3 is TGTGCCAGCAGTCCAACCGACAGGCCCGCCTACGAGCAGTACTTC. The full variable domain, completed using reference TRBV28 and TRBJ2-7, is DVKVTQSSRYLVKRTGEKVFLECVQDMDHENMFWYRQDPGLGLRLIYFSYDVKMKEKGDIPEGYSVSREKKERFSLILESASTNQTSMYLCASSPTDRPAYEQYFGPGTRLTVT.

The chain is built from TRBV29-1 and TRBJ1-1; possibly TRBD1 for D (6 bases). The CDR3 sequence is 13 residues long. Trimming stripped 0 bases from V and 3 bases from J, with 8 bases between. CDR1 is SQVTM and CDR2 is ANQGSEA in the germline V gene. The CDR3 nucleotides are TGCAGCGTTGAAGAAGGGGGAGACACTGAAGCTTTCTTT. Its translation: CSVEEGGDTEAFF. Drawing the rest from reference TRBV29-1 and TRBJ1-1, the complete variable domain is SAVISQKPSRDICQRGTSLTIQCQVDSQVTMMFWYRQQPGQSLTLIATANQGSEATYESGFVIDKFPISRPNLTFSTLTVSNMSPEDSSIYLCSVEEGGDTEAFFGQGTRLTVV.

This clone has a single count. The V call is TRBV5-6, the J call TRBJ2-7; 8 positions agree with TRBD2. V shed 3 bases and J 3 bases; nucleotides not matched to a gene: 11. Germline assignment: CDR1 SGHDT and CDR2 YYEEEE. The CDR3 spans 16 residues. In DNA, the CDR3 is TGTGCCAGCAGCTGGGGGACGGGAGGGCCTTTCTACGAGCAGTACTTC. This gives the protein CASSWGTGGPFYEQYF.

The chain recombines TRBV7-2 with TRBJ2-3; D is undetermined. The CDR3 totals 14 residues. Trimming stripped 1 base from V and 6 bases from J, with 11 bases between. Germline V CDR1 and CDR2: SGHTA, FQGNSA. The CDR3 reads CASSLGSHADTQYF. The CDR3 DNA sequence: TGTGCCAGCAGCTTAGGGTCCCACGCGGATACGCAGTATTTT.

The V call is TRBV9, the J call TRBJ1-5, with 7 bases matching TRBD1. V trimming: 4 bases; J trimming: 4 bases; junction bases outside the gene matches: 5. Germline V gene data show CDR1 as SGDLS and CDR2 as YYNGEE. The length of the CDR3 is 14 residues. The CDR3 DNA follows: TGTGCCAGCAGCCTAGCGGGACAGAATCAGCCCCAGCATTTT. Translated, it gives CASSLAGQNQPQHF.

The chain links TRBV27 to TRBJ2-5; the match to TRBD1 covers 9 bases. Germline CDR1 reads MNHEY; CDR2 reads SMNVEV (reference sequence). The length of the CDR3 is 16 residues. Germline trimming cut 6 bases from V and 4 bases from J; bases unmatched to any gene: 12. Written as DNA, the CDR3 is TGTGCCAGCAGGCCCACCGGGACAGGGAGGGGAGAGACCCAGTACTTC. Translating it yields CASRPTGTGRGETQYF.

V is TRBV5-1 and J is TRBJ2-7; a possible D gene is TRBD1 (6 bases). Trimming removed 2 bases at V and 3 bases at J, with 9 bases between. The CDR3 contains 13 residues. Germline lookup yields CDR1 SGHRS and CDR2 YFSETQ. The chain's CDR3 is CASSFGQYYEQYF. In DNA, the CDR3 is TGCGCCAGCAGCTTCGGACAGTACTACGAGCAGTACTTC.

V usage is TRBV2 and J usage is TRBJ2-7, with 11 positions matching TRBD2. The V gene's germline CDR1 is SNHLY and CDR2 FYNNEI. This CDR3 is built from 16 residues. Losses at the gene ends were 7 bases for V and 2 bases for J; bases not matched to a gene: 10. The CDR3 coding sequence is TGTGCCAGCACCTCCACGACTAGCGGGAACCCCTACGAGCAGTACTTC. Translated, it gives CASTSTTSGNPYEQYF.

J is TRBJ2-3 and V is TRBV5-5; D call uncertain. V was cut by 0 bases and J by 2 bases, with 4 bases left in between. The CDR3 runs to 13 residues. CDR1 is SGHKS, CDR2 YYEKEE, per germline (reference sequence). The CDR3 region is CASSLAYTDTQYF. The CDR3 DNA reads as TGTGCCAGCAGCTTGGCCTACACAGATACGCAGTATTTT.

The gene calls are TRBV5-1 and TRBJ2-5; D perhaps matches TRBD1 (6 bases). The CDR3 runs 15 residues. Germline V gene data show CDR1 as SGHRS and CDR2 as YFSETQ. V lost 1 base and J 5 bases, leaving 15 bases between the germline ends. CDR3 nucleotides: TGCGCCAGCAGCTTGAGGGGCTCTCAGGGGGAGACCCAGTACTTC. Amino acids: CASSLRGSQGETQYF. Filled out from reference TRBV5-1 and TRBJ2-5, the complete variable domain reads KAGVTQTPRYLIKTRGQQVTLSCSPISGHRSVSWYQQTPGQGLQFLFEYFSETQRNKGNFPGRFSGRQFSNSRSEMNVSTLELGDSALYLCASSLRGSQGETQYFGPGTRLLVL.

The chain uses TRBV7-9 and TRBJ2-7; TRBD2 matches 7 bases. CDR1 SEHNR and CDR2 FQNEAQ come from the germline V gene (reference sequence). V shed 5 bases, J shed 7 bases, and the junction held 17 bases outside the gene matches. The CDR3 has 16 residues. The CDR3 DNA follows: TGTGCCAGCAGCGGATTTTCCGGGACTAAGCCAGGGGAGCAGTACTTC. Its protein is CASSGFSGTKPGEQYF.

As concerns this clone: This CDR3 is also generated by other DNA sequences in the sample. The chain uses TRBV5-1 and TRBJ1-2; D is uncertain. The CDR3 runs to 14 residues. Trimming stripped 0 bases from V and 0 bases from J, with 6 bases between. The germline CDR1 and CDR2 sequences are SGHRS and YFSETQ. CDR3 amino acids: CASSLDGANYGYTF. In nucleotides, the CDR3 is TGCGCCAGCAGCTTGGACGGGGCTAACTATGGCTACACCTTC.

CDR3 sequence: CASRHRTFPSTDTQYF. In DNA, the CDR3 is TGTGCCAGCAGACACCGGACATTTCCTAGCACAGATACGCAGTATTTT. The V gene is TRBV6-6, the J gene TRBJ2-3; TRBD1 is a possible D gene (5 bases). CDR1 is MNHNY, CDR2 SVGAGI, per germline (reference sequence). The CDR3 spans 16 residues. Trimming took 6 bases from V and 0 from J, leaving 16 bases between them.

This chain uses TRBV7-9 with TRBJ2-3; D is unclear. Germline V gene data show CDR1 as SEHNR and CDR2 as FQNEAQ (reference sequence). The CDR3 extends over 12 amino acids. Trimming cost V 7 bases and J 5 bases, with 10 bases left between them. The CDR3 nucleotides are TGTGCCAGCAACTTCCCTCGAGATACGCAGTATTTT. This codes for CASNFPRDTQYF. Looking up the rest from reference TRBV7-9 and TRBJ2-3 gives the full variable domain: DTGVSQNPRHKITKRGQNVTFRCDPISEHNRLYWYRQTLGQGPEFLTYFQNEAQLEKSRLLSDRFSAERPKGSFSTLEIQRTEQGDSAMYLCASNFPRDTQYFGPGTRLTVL.